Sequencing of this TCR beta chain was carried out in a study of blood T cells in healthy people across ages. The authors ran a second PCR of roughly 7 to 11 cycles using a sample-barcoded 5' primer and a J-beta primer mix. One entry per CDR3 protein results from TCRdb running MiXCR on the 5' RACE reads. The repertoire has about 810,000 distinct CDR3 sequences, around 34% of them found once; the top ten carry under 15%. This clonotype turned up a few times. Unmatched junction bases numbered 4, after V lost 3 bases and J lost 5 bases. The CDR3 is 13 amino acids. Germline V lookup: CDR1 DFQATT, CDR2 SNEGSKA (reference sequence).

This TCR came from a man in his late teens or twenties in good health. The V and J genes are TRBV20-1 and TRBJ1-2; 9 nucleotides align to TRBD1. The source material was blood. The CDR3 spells CSARAGTGYGYTF. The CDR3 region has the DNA TGCAGTGCTAGGGCCGGGACAGGGTATGGCTACACCTTC.